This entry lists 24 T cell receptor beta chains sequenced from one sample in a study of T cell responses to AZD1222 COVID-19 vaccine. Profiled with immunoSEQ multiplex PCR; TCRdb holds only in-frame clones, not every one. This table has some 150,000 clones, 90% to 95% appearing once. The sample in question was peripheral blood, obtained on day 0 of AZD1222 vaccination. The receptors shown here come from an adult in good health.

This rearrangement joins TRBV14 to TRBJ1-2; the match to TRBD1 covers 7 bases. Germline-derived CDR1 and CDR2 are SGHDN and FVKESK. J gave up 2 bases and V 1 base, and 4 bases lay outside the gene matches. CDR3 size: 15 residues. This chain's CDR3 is CASSQVGTDNYGYTF. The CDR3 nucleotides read TGTGCCAGCAGCCAAGTCGGGACAGACAACTATGGCTACACCTTC.

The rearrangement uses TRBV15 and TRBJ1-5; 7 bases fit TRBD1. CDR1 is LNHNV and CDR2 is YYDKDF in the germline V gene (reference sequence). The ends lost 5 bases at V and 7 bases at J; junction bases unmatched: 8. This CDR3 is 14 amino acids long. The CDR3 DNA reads TGTGCCACCAGCCGAGGACAGGTTGAGCAGCCCCAGCATTTT. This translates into CATSRGQVEQPQHF.

The CDR3 bases are TGTGCCAGCAGCGTAGGAAAAGGGGATCAGCCCCAGCATTTT. Amino acids: CASSVGKGDQPQHF. J is TRBJ1-5 and V is TRBV9; possibly TRBD1 for D (5 bases). The V end was cut by 0 bases, the J end by 5 bases, with 9 bases between. The CDR3 sequence is 14 residues long. Germline loops: CDR1 SGDLS, CDR2 YYNGEE.

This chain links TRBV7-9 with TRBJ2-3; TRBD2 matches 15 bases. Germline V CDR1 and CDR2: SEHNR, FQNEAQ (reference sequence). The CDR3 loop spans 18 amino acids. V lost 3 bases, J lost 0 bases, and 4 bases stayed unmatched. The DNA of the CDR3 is TGTGCCAGCAGCTTCGGACTAGCGGGGGGGATCAGCACAGATACGCAGTATTTT. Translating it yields CASSFGLAGGISTDTQYF.

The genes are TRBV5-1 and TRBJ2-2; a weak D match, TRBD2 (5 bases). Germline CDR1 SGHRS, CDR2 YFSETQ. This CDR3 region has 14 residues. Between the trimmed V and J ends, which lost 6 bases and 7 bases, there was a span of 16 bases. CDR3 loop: CASKWTDYYGELFF. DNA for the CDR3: TGCGCCAGCAAGTGGACCGACTACTACGGGGAGCTGTTTTTT. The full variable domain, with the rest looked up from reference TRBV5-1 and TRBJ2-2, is KAGVTQTPRYLIKTRGQQVTLSCSPISGHRSVSWYQQTPGQGLQFLFEYFSETQRNKGNFPGRFSGRQFSNSRSEMNVSTLELGDSALYLCASKWTDYYGELFFGEGSRLTVL.

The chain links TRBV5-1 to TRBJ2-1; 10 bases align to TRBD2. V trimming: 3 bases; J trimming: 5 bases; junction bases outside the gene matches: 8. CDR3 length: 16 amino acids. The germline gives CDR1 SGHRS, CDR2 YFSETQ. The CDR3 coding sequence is TGCGCCAGCAGCTCTCGGCTAGCGGGAGAAAACAATGAGCAGTTCTTC. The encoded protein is CASSSRLAGENNEQFF. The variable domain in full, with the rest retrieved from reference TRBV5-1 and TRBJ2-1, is KAGVTQTPRYLIKTRGQQVTLSCSPISGHRSVSWYQQTPGQGLQFLFEYFSETQRNKGNFPGRFSGRQFSNSRSEMNVSTLELGDSALYLCASSSRLAGENNEQFFGPGTRLTVL.

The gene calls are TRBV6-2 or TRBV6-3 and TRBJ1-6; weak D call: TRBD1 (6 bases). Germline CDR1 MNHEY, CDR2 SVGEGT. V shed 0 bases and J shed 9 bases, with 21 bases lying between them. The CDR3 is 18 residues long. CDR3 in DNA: TGTGCCAGCAGTTACTCGAAGTTTCGGGACATGGAAGGTTCACCCCTCCACTTT. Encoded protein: CASSYSKFRDMEGSPLHF.

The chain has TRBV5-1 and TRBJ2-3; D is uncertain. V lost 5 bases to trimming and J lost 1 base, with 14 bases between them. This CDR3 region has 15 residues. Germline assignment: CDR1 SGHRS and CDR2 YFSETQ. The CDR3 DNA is TGCGCCAGCAGTTTGAGTGAGTCGGGCACAGATACGCAGTATTTT. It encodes CASSLSESGTDTQYF.

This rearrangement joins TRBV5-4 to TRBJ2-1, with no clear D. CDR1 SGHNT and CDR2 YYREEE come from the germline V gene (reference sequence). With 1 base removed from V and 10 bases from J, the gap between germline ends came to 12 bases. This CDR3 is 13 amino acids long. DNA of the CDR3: TGTGCCAGCAGCTTGTACTCGGTACCAGAGCAGTTCTTC. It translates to CASSLYSVPEQFF. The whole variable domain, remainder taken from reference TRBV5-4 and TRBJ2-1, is ETGVTQSPTHLIKTRGQQVTLRCSSQSGHNTVSWYQQALGQGPQFIFQYYREEENGRGNFPPRFSGLQFPNYSSELNVNALELDDSALYLCASSLYSVPEQFFGPGTRLTVL.

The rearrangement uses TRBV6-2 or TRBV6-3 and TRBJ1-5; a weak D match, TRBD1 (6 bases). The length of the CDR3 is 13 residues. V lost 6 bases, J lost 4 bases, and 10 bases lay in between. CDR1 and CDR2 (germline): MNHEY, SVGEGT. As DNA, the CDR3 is TGTGCCAGCAGCTGGACAGCTAATCAGCCCCAGCATTTT. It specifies CASSWTANQPQHF.

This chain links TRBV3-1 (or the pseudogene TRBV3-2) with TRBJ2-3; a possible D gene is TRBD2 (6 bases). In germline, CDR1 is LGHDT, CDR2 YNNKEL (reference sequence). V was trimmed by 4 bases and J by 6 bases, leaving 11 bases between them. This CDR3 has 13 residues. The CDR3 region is CASSPQRGDTQYF. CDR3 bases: TGTGCCAGCAGCCCGCAACGGGGGGATACGCAGTATTTT.

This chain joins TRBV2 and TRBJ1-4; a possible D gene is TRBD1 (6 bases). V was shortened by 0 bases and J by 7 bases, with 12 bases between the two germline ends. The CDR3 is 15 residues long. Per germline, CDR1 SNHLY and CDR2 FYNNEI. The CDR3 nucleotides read TGTGCCAGCAGTGAAGCGCCGGGACAAGGTGAAAAACTGTTTTTT. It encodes CASSEAPGQGEKLFF.

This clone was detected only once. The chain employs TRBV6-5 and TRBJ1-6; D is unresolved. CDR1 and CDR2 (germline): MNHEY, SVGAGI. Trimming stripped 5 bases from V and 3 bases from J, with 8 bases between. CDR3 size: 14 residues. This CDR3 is CASSTGVYNSPLHF. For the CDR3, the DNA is TGTGCCAGCAGTACCGGGGTCTATAATTCACCCCTCCACTTT.

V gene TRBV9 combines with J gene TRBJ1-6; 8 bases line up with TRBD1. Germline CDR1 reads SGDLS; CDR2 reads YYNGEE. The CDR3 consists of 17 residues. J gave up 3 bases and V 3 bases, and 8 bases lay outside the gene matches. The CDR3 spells CASSAPQGGYYNSPLHF. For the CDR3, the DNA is TGTGCCAGCAGCGCACCACAGGGGGGATACTATAATTCACCCCTCCACTTT.

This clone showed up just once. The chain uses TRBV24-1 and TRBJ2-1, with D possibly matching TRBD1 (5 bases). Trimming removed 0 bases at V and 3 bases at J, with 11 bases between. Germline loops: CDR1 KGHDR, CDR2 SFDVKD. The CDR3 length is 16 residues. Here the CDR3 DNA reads TGTGCCACCAGTGATTTGAAATATGACAGCTACAATGAGCAGTTCTTC. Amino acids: CATSDLKYDSYNEQFF.

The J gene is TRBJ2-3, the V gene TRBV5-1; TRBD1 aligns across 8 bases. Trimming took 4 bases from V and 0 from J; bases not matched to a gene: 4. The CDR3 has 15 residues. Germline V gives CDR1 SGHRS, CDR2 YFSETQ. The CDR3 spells CASSRTGTSTDTQYF. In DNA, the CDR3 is TGCGCCAGCAGCCGGACAGGGACTAGCACAGATACGCAGTATTTT.

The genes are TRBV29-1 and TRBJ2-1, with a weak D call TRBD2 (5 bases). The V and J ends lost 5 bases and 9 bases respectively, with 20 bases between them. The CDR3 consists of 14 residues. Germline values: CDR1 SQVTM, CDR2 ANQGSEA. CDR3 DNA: TGCAGCGTTTACAGCGGTTCTCTTGGTGGTGAGCAGTTCTTC. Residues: CSVYSGSLGGEQFF.

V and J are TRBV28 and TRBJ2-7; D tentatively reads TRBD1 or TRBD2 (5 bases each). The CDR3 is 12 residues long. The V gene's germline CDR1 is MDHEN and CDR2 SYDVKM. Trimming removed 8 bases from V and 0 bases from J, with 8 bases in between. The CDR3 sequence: CASGGYSYEQYV. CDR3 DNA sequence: TGTGCCAGCGGGGGATACTCCTACGAGCAGTACGTC.

The CDR3 here is CASSEARGGPSTDTQYF. As DNA, the CDR3 is TGTGCCAGCAGTGAAGCTCGTGGGGGTCCTAGCACAGATACGCAGTATTTT. This chain connects TRBV2 to TRBJ2-3; D may be TRBD1 or TRBD2 (5 bases each). The V and J ends lost 0 bases and 0 bases respectively, with 13 bases between them. CDR3 length: 17 amino acids. Germline CDR1 is SNHLY and CDR2 is FYNNEI.

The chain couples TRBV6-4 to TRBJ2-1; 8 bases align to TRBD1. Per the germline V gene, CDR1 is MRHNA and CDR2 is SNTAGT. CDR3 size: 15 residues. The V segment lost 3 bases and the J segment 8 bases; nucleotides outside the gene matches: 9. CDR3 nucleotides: TGTGCCAGCAGTGATCCCAGACAGGGGTACGATGAGCAGTTCTTC. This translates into CASSDPRQGYDEQFF.

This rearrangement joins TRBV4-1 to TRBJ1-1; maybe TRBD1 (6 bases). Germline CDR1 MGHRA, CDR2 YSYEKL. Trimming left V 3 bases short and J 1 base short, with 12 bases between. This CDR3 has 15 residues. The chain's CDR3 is CASSHEGEGNTEAFF. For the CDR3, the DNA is TGCGCCAGCAGCCATGAGGGGGAAGGGAACACTGAAGCTTTCTTT.

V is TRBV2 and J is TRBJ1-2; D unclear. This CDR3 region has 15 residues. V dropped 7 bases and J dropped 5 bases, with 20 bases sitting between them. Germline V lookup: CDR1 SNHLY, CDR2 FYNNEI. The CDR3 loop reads CASTKGKGMLYGYTF. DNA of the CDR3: TGTGCCAGCACTAAAGGCAAGGGCATGTTATATGGCTACACCTTC.

In DNA, the CDR3 is TGCGCCAGCACCACGGGGGACAGGGGATATGGCTACACCTTC. Amino acid sequence: CASTTGDRGYGYTF. The V gene is TRBV5-1, the J gene TRBJ1-2; 10 bases map to TRBD1. Germline CDR1 is SGHRS and CDR2 is YFSETQ. J lost 5 bases, V lost 6 bases, and 7 bases had no gene match. This CDR3 region has 14 residues.

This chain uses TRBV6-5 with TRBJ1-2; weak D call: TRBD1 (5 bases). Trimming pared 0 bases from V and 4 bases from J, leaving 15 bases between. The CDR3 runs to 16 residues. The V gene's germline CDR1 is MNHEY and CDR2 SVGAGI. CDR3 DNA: TGTGCCAGCAGTTACTCTGAGGGGAGGGCGGGCTATGGCTACACCTTC. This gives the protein CASSYSEGRAGYGYTF.